The present T cell receptor beta chain was sequenced within a study of blood T cell repertoires in COVID-19 (dated by TCRdb to 2018 to 2021). General notes on the study: The collaborator samples originated in the United States, Italy and Spain and spanned the acute and convalescent phases of COVID-19. The material from the prospective study consisted of cDNA or gDNA derived from T cells, B-cell-depleted T cells, or PBMCs. The dataset comprised deeply sampled blood TCRbeta repertoires from subjects exposed to, actively infected with, or recovered from COVID-19. The repertoires were made available in a free public database intended to serve as a resource for research on the immune response to SARS-CoV-2. Samples came from the ongoing ImmuneRACE study (first 160 participants) plus 1,254 subjects from 6 global collaborators. Nearly every sample came with metadata listing a de-identified subject ID, COVID-19 status, age in years and sex. HLA class I and class II types, where available, came from metadata supplied by the sample provider rather than from assay-based typing.

The immunoSEQ Assay, a bias-controlled multiplex PCR, was used to amplify TCRbeta CDR3 regions from genomic DNA. The authors' analysis ran thus. Within the assay, amplification of reference gene primers was used to estimate how many nucleated cells each sample contained. Sequence reads were collapsed and filtered to measure the absolute abundance of every unique TCRbeta CDR3 rearrangement. For each sample, productive Simpson clonality was calculated as the square root of Simpson's diversity index across productive rearrangements. The table was pulled from immuneACCESS by TCRdb, which kept in-frame rearrangements only. Such tables lose some clones; where checked, under half of the loss comes from unresolved V genes, and the rest has no known cause. V and J calls and clone size follow that table, whereas D and trimming were derived from the DNA. In this sample the table shows about 250,000 clones, approximately 86% of which occur a single time. The ten top clones hold approximately 1.6% of the sample.

The count of this clone is one. What this receptor recognizes is not known. No qualities accompany the bases; no much larger clone lies one base away. The research as a whole found: The quantity of clinical and demographic metadata differed by source and by participant and was supplied without curation.

Participants in the prospective study were aged 18 to 89 years, lived in 20 to 25 United States geographic areas, and enrolled through a virtual design. Cohort assignment in the prospective study relied on participant-reported clinical history from a screening survey and a study questionnaire. Recovered participants in ImmuneRACE Cohort 3 were defined by two consecutive negative NP/OP PCR tests, clearance by a healthcare professional, or resolution of symptoms. In the prospective study, mobile phlebotomists collected whole blood, serum and a nasopharyngeal or oropharyngeal swab from each participant. Participants in the prospective study had the option to provide additional blood draws and questionnaires over an approximately 2-month period. Before DNA extraction, prospective study blood samples were shipped either frozen or at room temperature. From cysteine to phenylalanine, the CDR3 is 14 amino acids long. Only CDR3 DNA remains: 42 bases, in frame from the first base. The V end loses 3 bases and the J end loses 3 bases, and a stretch of 11 bases separates them. CDR1 and CDR2, looked up from the germline V gene (reference sequence), are LNHDA and SQIVND.

The sequence was collected from a woman aged 45-59 years who had recovered from COVID-19. Sequencing was done on a sample of PBMCs or T cells enriched from blood (not recorded which). This chain joins TRBV19 to TRBJ2-5, and the D gene may be TRBD1, 6 bases matching. The CDR3 region has the sequence CASSMGPGEETQYF. The DNA sequence is as follows: TGTGCCAGTAGTATGGGCCCAGGGGAAGAGACCCAGTACTTC.